This T cell receptor (beta chain) stems from a study of T-cell reconstitution after alpha-beta-depleted transplantation in children. For TCRbeta, the library was prepared with unique molecular identifiers. Using its own MiXCR run on the PCR reads, TCRdb lists one record per CDR3 protein. The table includes approximately 250,000 distinct CDR3 sequences, about 25% detected once. This clonotype was observed many times. The antigen remains unidentified. Whole-study results and caveats: Reportedly, roughly two months post-transplant, alpha-beta T cells arose from several hundred expanded graft clones. The main origin of T-cell counts and diversity one year after transplant was newly produced T cells. Recipient T cells and thymic progenitors that survived were the source of the high TCRbeta diversity seen at day 60 in some patients.

The sequence was collected from a girl between 2 and 10 years old with Fanconi anemia, due to receive a stem cell transplant. The specimen was PBMCs, collected before TCRalphabeta/CD19-depleted stem cell transplant.

The CDR3: CSVGWTRTDTQYF. The CDR3 DNA is TGCAGCGTTGGGTGGACTAGAACAGATACGCAGTATTTT. The V gene is TRBV29-1, the J gene TRBJ2-3, with TRBD2 matching 7 bases. Trimming cost V 4 bases and J 3 bases; bases outside gene matches: 4. This CDR3 region has 13 residues. Germline lookup yields CDR1 SQVTM and CDR2 ANQGSEA.